A selection of T cell receptor beta chains follows, all from one sample in a study of blood T cell repertoires in COVID-19. Data came from immunoSEQ multiplex PCR; TCRdb stores just in-frame clones and leaves some out. The table has about 170,000 clones, around 88% seen once. The sample taken for sequencing was peripheral blood. Every receptor here comes from a woman between 65 and 79 years old who had recovered from COVID-19. The CDR3 runs from the conserved cysteine through the conserved F or W. The D gene is left open where the match is weak. Where a row states a size, it is once, few, many or the class of an expanded clone; other rows omit it.

j_call clone_size v_call d_call cdr3_aa cdr3_nt
TRBJ2-3 . TRBV5-1 TRBD2 CVSSLGASGRPSTDTQYF TGCGTCAGCAGCTTGGGGGCTAGCGGGAGACCTAGCACAGATACGCAGTATTTT
TRBJ1-5 . TRBV19 TRBD1 CASSSQGGSGNQPQHF TGTGCCAGTAGTAGCCAAGGGGGCTCGGGCAATCAGCCCCAGCATTTT
TRBJ1-5 . TRBV3-1/TRBV3-2 . CASSQGSGQPQHF TGTGCCAGCAGCCAAGGGTCGGGTCAGCCCCAGCATTTT
TRBJ2-7 once TRBV28 . CASSRPGQSYEQYF TGTGCCAGCAGCCGCCCCGGACAAAGCTACGAGCAGTACTTC
TRBJ1-4 once TRBV3-1/TRBV3-2 . CASSPRTEEKLFF TGTGCCAGCAGCCCACGGACAGAGGAAAAACTGTTTTTT
TRBJ2-2 . TRBV24-1 TRBD2 CATRGSGRTGELFF TGTGCCACCAGGGGGAGCGGGAGGACCGGGGAGCTGTTTTTT
TRBJ1-4 . TRBV5-8 TRBD1 CASSLGDRDYEKLFF TGTGCCAGCAGCTTGGGGGACAGGGATTATGAAAAACTGTTTTTT
TRBJ2-5 . TRBV5-1 . CASSGPGQETQYF TGCGCCAGCAGCGGGCCAGGACAAGAGACCCAGTACTTC
TRBJ1-5 . TRBV18 . CASSPGGGNQPQHF TGTGCCAGCTCACCAGGGGGCGGCAATCAGCCCCAGCATTTT
TRBJ1-1 . TRBV20-1 TRBD1 CSVTTGPEAFF TGCAGTGTTACGACAGGGCCTGAAGCTTTCTTT
TRBJ2-1 . TRBV7-3 TRBD2 CASSPRGLADAYNEQFF TGTGCCAGCAGCCCACGTGGCCTAGCGGACGCCTACAATGAGCAGTTCTTC
TRBJ2-2 once TRBV4-1 . CASSSPTSGVTGELFF TGCGCCAGCAGCTCCCCGACTAGTGGGGTCACCGGGGAGCTGTTTTTT
TRBJ1-1 once TRBV18 . CASSPGGRMNTEAFF TGTGCCAGCTCACCCGGGGGGAGGATGAACACTGAAGCTTTCTTT
TRBJ2-7 . TRBV11-3 TRBD1 CASSLVGSGQASYEQYF TGTGCCAGCAGCTTAGTTGGCTCGGGACAGGCGAGCTACGAGCAGTACTTC
TRBJ1-5 . TRBV11-2 . CASSATGWGQPQHF TGTGCCAGCAGCGCGACAGGCTGGGGTCAGCCCCAGCATTTT
TRBJ2-7 . TRBV5-1 . CASSGSPGTYEQYF TGCGCCAGCAGCGGAAGTCCGGGAACCTACGAGCAGTACTTC
TRBJ1-1 . TRBV5-1 . CASSWDGGPEAFF TGCGCCAGCAGCTGGGACGGGGGGCCTGAAGCTTTCTTT
TRBJ1-1 . TRBV11-3 . CASRDSPNTEAFF TGTGCCAGCAGGGACAGCCCGAACACTGAAGCTTTCTTT
TRBJ2-5 . TRBV11-2 TRBD2 CASSPLAGAETQYF TGTGCCAGCAGCCCACTAGCGGGGGCAGAGACCCAGTACTTC
TRBJ1-2 . TRBV19 . CASSIPPQDTDGYTF TGTGCCAGTAGTATTCCACCTCAAGACACCGACGGCTACACCTTC
TRBJ2-4 . TRBV4-1 . CASSQVGTSGKNIQYF TGCGCCAGCAGCCAGGTCGGGACATCGGGCAAAAACATTCAGTACTTC
TRBJ2-5 . TRBV10-3 . CAISGPEGTQYF TGTGCCATCAGTGGGCCAGAGGGGACCCAGTACTTC
TRBJ2-3 . TRBV30 TRBD1 CAWSVDRGVGTQYF TGTGCCTGGAGTGTCGACAGGGGGGTGGGTACGCAGTATTTT
TRBJ1-6 once TRBV12-3/TRBV12-4 . CASSLERNSPLHF TGTGCCAGCAGTTTGGAGCGTAATTCACCCCTCCACTTT
TRBJ2-5 . TRBV10-1 . CASSPHRGGETQYF TGCGCCAGCAGCCCCCACCGGGGAGGAGAGACCCAGTACTTC
TRBJ1-2 few TRBV5-4 . CASSLRIGGNYGYTF TGTGCCAGCAGCTTGCGGATAGGGGGTAACTATGGCTACACCTTC
TRBJ2-5 . TRBV9 TRBD1 CASSPRQGPQETQYF TGTGCCAGCAGCCCGCGACAGGGGCCTCAAGAGACCCAGTACTTC
TRBJ1-2 . TRBV9 . CASSPRSGGYTF TGTGCCAGCAGCCCCCGTTCGGGTGGCTACACCTTC
TRBJ2-2 . TRBV19 . CASMGGAANTGELFF TGTGCCAGTATGGGGGGGGCAGCGAACACCGGGGAGCTGTTTTTT
TRBJ2-1 . TRBV29-1 TRBD2 CSVEGDTSGSAVEQFF TGCAGCGTTGAAGGGGATACTAGCGGGAGCGCGGTTGAGCAGTTCTTC
TRBJ2-3 . TRBV7-2 TRBD2 CASSLGGRGSTDTQYF TGTGCCAGCAGCTTGGGCGGGAGAGGGAGCACAGATACGCAGTATTTT
TRBJ2-7 . TRBV5-1 TRBD2 CASRGTGGGYEQYF TGCGCCAGCAGAGGAACGGGAGGAGGGTACGAGCAGTACTTC
TRBJ1-1 . TRBV5-1 . CASSPAGTPNTEAFF TGCGCCAGCAGCCCGGCCGGGACACCGAACACTGAAGCTTTCTTT
TRBJ1-4 . TRBV5-5 . CASSLVPGHNEKLFF TGTGCCAGCAGCTTGGTCCCAGGACATAATGAAAAACTGTTTTTT
TRBJ1-2 . TRBV10-3 . CAISVGQADGYTF TGTGCCATCTCTGTCGGGCAAGCGGATGGCTACACCTTC